This is a list of T cell receptor beta chains from one sample in a study of T cell responses to AZD1222 COVID-19 vaccine. Profiled with immunoSEQ multiplex PCR; TCRdb holds only in-frame clones, not every one. This repertoire shows fewer than 200,000 clones, 94% found once; its top ten account for around 1.6%. The material was peripheral blood, obtained 28 days after the second AZD1222 dose. Receptor source: an adult who received the AZD1222 COVID-19 vaccine. Each CDR3 is given with its conserved first and last residue. Fields, in order: J gene, D gene, V gene, clone size, CDR3 DNA, CDR3 protein. The D gene is left open where the match is weak. Expanded clones are given a class, and other clones once, few, many or no size at all.

J gene: TRBJ2-1
D gene: -
V gene: TRBV7-3
clone size: -
CDR3 DNA: TGTGCCAGCAGCCTCCAGCCCTGGGATGAGCAGTTCTTC
CDR3 protein: CASSLQPWDEQFF

J gene: TRBJ2-3
D gene: -
V gene: TRBV4-3
clone size: -
CDR3 DNA: TGCGCCAGCAGCCAAGGGGGATGGGACGGGTTGAATACGCAGTATTTT
CDR3 protein: CASSQGGWDGLNTQYF

J gene: TRBJ2-3
D gene: TRBD2
V gene: TRBV23-1
clone size: -
CDR3 DNA: TGCGCCAGCAGTCGGGGAGCGGGGGGAGATTGGAGCACAGATACGCAGTATTTT
CDR3 protein: CASSRGAGGDWSTDTQYF

J gene: TRBJ1-4
D gene: -
V gene: TRBV5-5
clone size: -
CDR3 DNA: TGTGCCAGCAGCTTGTATACCCCCGGCCGAGAGAATGAAAAACTGTTTTTT
CDR3 protein: CASSLYTPGRENEKLFF

J gene: TRBJ1-2
D gene: -
V gene: TRBV12-3/TRBV12-4
clone size: -
CDR3 DNA: TGTGCCAGCAGCCCCCCTGGGGACTATGGCTACACCTTC
CDR3 protein: CASSPPGDYGYTF

J gene: TRBJ1-1
D gene: TRBD1
V gene: TRBV6-4
clone size: -
CDR3 DNA: TGTGCCAGCAGTGCTAGTGACAGGGGAGTGAACACTGAAGCTTTCTTT
CDR3 protein: CASSASDRGVNTEAFF

J gene: TRBJ1-2
D gene: TRBD1
V gene: TRBV5-1
clone size: -
CDR3 DNA: TGCGCCAGCAGCTCCACGATCACCGACAGGGCCCATGGCTACACCTTC
CDR3 protein: CASSSTITDRAHGYTF

J gene: TRBJ1-3
D gene: TRBD1
V gene: TRBV28
clone size: -
CDR3 DNA: TGTGCCAGCAGTTCAGTTCAGGACAGGGGGCCTGGAAACACCATATATTTT
CDR3 protein: CASSSVQDRGPGNTIYF

J gene: TRBJ1-3
D gene: -
V gene: TRBV7-6
clone size: -
CDR3 DNA: TGTGCCAGCAGCTTAGAACAGGGTTTTGGAAACACCATATATTTT
CDR3 protein: CASSLEQGFGNTIYF

J gene: TRBJ1-4
D gene: -
V gene: TRBV5-1
clone size: -
CDR3 DNA: TGCGCCAGCAGCTTGGTGCCGGTGGACCCGGCCTTCGATCATAGAGAAAAACTGTTTTTT
CDR3 protein: CASSLVPVDPAFDHREKLFF

J gene: TRBJ2-5
D gene: -
V gene: TRBV28
clone size: -
CDR3 DNA: TGTGCCAGCAGTCAGGGTAGGGTGGAGACCCAGTACTTC
CDR3 protein: CASSQGRVETQYF

J gene: TRBJ1-2
D gene: -
V gene: TRBV15
clone size: once
CDR3 DNA: TGTGCCACCAGCAGAGTTGGCGGGACAAGTCCTAACTATGGCTACACCTTC
CDR3 protein: CATSRVGGTSPNYGYTF

J gene: TRBJ1-6
D gene: -
V gene: TRBV2
clone size: -
CDR3 DNA: TGTGCCAGCAGTGAGTCGGGGCTTAGTAATTCACCCCTCCACTTT
CDR3 protein: CASSESGLSNSPLHF

J gene: TRBJ1-6
D gene: TRBD1
V gene: TRBV11-3
clone size: -
CDR3 DNA: TGTGCCAGCAGCTTATCCCAGGGGGGTTCACCCCTCCACTTT
CDR3 protein: CASSLSQGGSPLHF

J gene: TRBJ2-1
D gene: -
V gene: TRBV6-5
clone size: -
CDR3 DNA: TGTGCCAGCAGCCCGGGGCGTGGAGAGCTTGAGCAGTTCTTC
CDR3 protein: CASSPGRGELEQFF

J gene: TRBJ1-5
D gene: TRBD1
V gene: TRBV5-1
clone size: -
CDR3 DNA: TGCGCCAGCAGCTTGGGTCCCAGGGGGGATTCGGGGCCCCAGCATTTT
CDR3 protein: CASSLGPRGDSGPQHF

J gene: TRBJ2-2
D gene: TRBD1
V gene: TRBV18
clone size: -
CDR3 DNA: TGTGCCAGCTCACCTCAGGGGGCCTCGGACACCGGGGAGCTGTTTTTT
CDR3 protein: CASSPQGASDTGELFF

J gene: TRBJ1-1
D gene: -
V gene: TRBV19
clone size: -
CDR3 DNA: TGTGCCAGTAGACTTGGACAGAACACTGAAGCTTTCTTT
CDR3 protein: CASRLGQNTEAFF

J gene: TRBJ1-6
D gene: TRBD1
V gene: TRBV14
clone size: -
CDR3 DNA: TGTGCCAGCAGCGACAGGGCCGGAACCCTCCACTTT
CDR3 protein: CASSDRAGTLHF

J gene: TRBJ1-1
D gene: -
V gene: TRBV20-1
clone size: -
CDR3 DNA: TGCAGTGCTAGTGAAGCAGGGCGGTCATCGGCTTTCTTT
CDR3 protein: CSASEAGRSSAFF

J gene: TRBJ2-5
D gene: -
V gene: TRBV11-2
clone size: -
CDR3 DNA: TGTGCCAGCAGCTTCCCCCGAAGCGGGCGGGGACCCCGAGAGACCCAGTACTTC
CDR3 protein: CASSFPRSGRGPRETQYF

J gene: TRBJ2-6
D gene: -
V gene: TRBV18
clone size: -
CDR3 DNA: TGTGCCAGCTCACCGAGCTCTGGGGCCAACGTCCTGACTTTC
CDR3 protein: CASSPSSGANVLTF

J gene: TRBJ2-2
D gene: -
V gene: TRBV9
clone size: -
CDR3 DNA: TGTGCCAGCAGCTCCACTTTTGCCGGGGAGCTGTTTTTT
CDR3 protein: CASSSTFAGELFF

J gene: TRBJ1-5
D gene: -
V gene: TRBV5-6
clone size: -
CDR3 DNA: TGTGCCAGCAGCTTGTCCCAGGGGAGCAATCAGCCCCAGCATTTT
CDR3 protein: CASSLSQGSNQPQHF

J gene: TRBJ2-3
D gene: -
V gene: TRBV5-6
clone size: -
CDR3 DNA: TGTGCCAGCAGCTCTCTCAAATTGCTAGCCGGCACAGATACGCAGTATTTT
CDR3 protein: CASSSLKLLAGTDTQYF

J gene: TRBJ2-5
D gene: -
V gene: TRBV11-3
clone size: -
CDR3 DNA: TGTGCCAGCAGCTTAGTGCCAGCCCAAGAGACCCAGTACTTC
CDR3 protein: CASSLVPAQETQYF

J gene: TRBJ1-4
D gene: -
V gene: TRBV6-5
clone size: -
CDR3 DNA: TGTGCCAGCAGTTTCACAGCCACTGGAGGTGAAAAACTGTTTTTT
CDR3 protein: CASSFTATGGEKLFF

J gene: TRBJ2-1
D gene: -
V gene: TRBV3-1/TRBV3-2
clone size: -
CDR3 DNA: TGTGCCAGCAGCCAAGTCTGGGGCACCTACAATGAGCAGTTCTTC
CDR3 protein: CASSQVWGTYNEQFF

J gene: TRBJ2-1
D gene: -
V gene: TRBV28
clone size: -
CDR3 DNA: TGTGCCAGCGGGGCCCCAGTATATGAGCAGTTCTTC
CDR3 protein: CASGAPVYEQFF

J gene: TRBJ2-1
D gene: -
V gene: TRBV28
clone size: -
CDR3 DNA: TGTGCCAGCAGTTTCTTATTAGCGGTGAACAATGAGCAGTTCTTC
CDR3 protein: CASSFLLAVNNEQFF

J gene: TRBJ2-2
D gene: TRBD2
V gene: TRBV6-6
clone size: -
CDR3 DNA: TGTGCCAGCAGTTTCGGGAGCGGGGGGCCCGGGGAGCTGTTTTTT
CDR3 protein: CASSFGSGGPGELFF

J gene: TRBJ1-2
D gene: -
V gene: TRBV25-1
clone size: -
CDR3 DNA: TGTGCCAGCAGTGAATCCGGGACGACTGGCTACACCTTC
CDR3 protein: CASSESGTTGYTF

J gene: TRBJ1-5
D gene: -
V gene: TRBV10-3
clone size: -
CDR3 DNA: TGTGCCATCAGTGAACGCGAACCTAGCAATCAGCCCCAGCATTTT
CDR3 protein: CAISEREPSNQPQHF

J gene: TRBJ1-3
D gene: TRBD1
V gene: TRBV7-9
clone size: -
CDR3 DNA: TGTGCCAGCAGCCAGACAGGGAAAGGAAACACCATATATTTT
CDR3 protein: CASSQTGKGNTIYF

J gene: TRBJ2-6
D gene: -
V gene: TRBV12-3/TRBV12-4
clone size: -
CDR3 DNA: TGTGCCAGCACCCTACCTGGGGCCAACGTCCTGACTTTC
CDR3 protein: CASTLPGANVLTF

J gene: TRBJ2-7
D gene: -
V gene: TRBV4-2
clone size: -
CDR3 DNA: TGTGCCAGCAGCGGACTGACTAGTTCTATCTCCTACGAGCAGTACTTC
CDR3 protein: CASSGLTSSISYEQYF

J gene: TRBJ1-1
D gene: TRBD1
V gene: TRBV5-4
clone size: -
CDR3 DNA: TGTGCCAGCAGCAAGGACAGGGGGCATGGCACTGAAGCTTTCTTT
CDR3 protein: CASSKDRGHGTEAFF